The 7 T cell receptor beta chains listed next were all sequenced from one sample in a study of vaccination and CD4 T cells after COVID-19. Antigens of these TCRs are unknown. Treatment defined: roughly 10-day PBMC culture with coronavirus spike peptide pools or control peptides (ViraFEST assay). Before the COVID-19 pandemic (2011-2018), CD4+ T cells were obtained from the unexposed donor. Researchers used the Oncomine TCR Beta short-read assay to sequence DNA from cultured CD4+ T cells. From cultured CD4+ T cells, genomic DNA was extracted. TCRdb recomputed calls from the PCR reads with MiXCR, one row per CDR3 protein. The table records 9,000 to 10,000 distinct CDR3 sequences, about 28% of them present only once. Sequenced material: CD4+ T cells from blood, cultured in vitro. The receptors come from a human donor in good health.

The chain has TRBV28 and TRBJ1-1; TRBD1 aligns across 9 bases. The junction had 8 bases not matched to a gene; V was cut back by 8 bases and J by 1 base. The CDR3 covers 15 residues. Germline CDR1 and CDR2: MDHEN and SYDVKM. CDR3 region: CASWLPGQGNTEAFF. The DNA of the CDR3 is TGTGCCAGCTGGTTACCGGGACAGGGGAACACTGAAGCTTTCTTT.

By its share, this clonotype is medium-sized. V gene TRBV6-1 combines with J gene TRBJ1-2; D might be TRBD1 (6 bases). Deletions cut 6 bases from V and 4 bases from J, with 12 bases between. In germline, CDR1 is MNHNS, CDR2 SASEGT. CDR3 length: 13 residues. The CDR3 sequence: CASRRGQSYGYTF. Written as DNA, the CDR3 is TGTGCCAGCAGACGTGGACAGAGCTATGGCTACACCTTC.

This clonotype was seen a handful of times. The rearrangement links TRBV2 to TRBJ2-7, with 7 bases matching TRBD1. V shed 6 bases, J shed 1 base, and the junction held 3 bases outside the gene matches. This CDR3 region has 13 residues. Per germline, CDR1 SNHLY and CDR2 FYNNEI. The CDR3 protein is CASSAGGSYEQYF. CDR3 DNA sequence: TGTGCCAGCAGCGCAGGGGGTTCCTACGAGCAGTACTTC.

The chain carries TRBV9 and TRBJ2-3, with 9 bases identical to TRBD2. Germline CDR1 SGDLS, CDR2 YYNGEE. J was trimmed by 1 base and V by 0 bases; bases with no gene match: 3. The CDR3 totals 16 residues. CDR3 DNA sequence: TGTGCCAGCAGCGTAGAGTTAGCGGGGGGCACAGATACGCAGTATTTT. It yields the protein CASSVELAGGTDTQYF.

The table lists this clonotype with a few counts. The chain employs TRBV2 and TRBJ2-3, with 13 bases aligning to TRBD2. The CDR3 runs 17 residues. Germline CDR1 SNHLY, CDR2 FYNNEI. The V gene end was trimmed by 7 bases and the J gene end by 0 bases; junction bases not matched to a gene: 7. The chain's CDR3 is CASIAGTSGKSTDTQYF. The CDR3 DNA sequence: TGTGCCAGCATTGCGGGGACTAGCGGGAAGAGCACAGATACGCAGTATTTT.

The genes are TRBV6-5 and TRBJ1-6, with D possibly being TRBD1 (5 bases). Germline lookup yields CDR1 MNHEY and CDR2 SVGAGI. CDR3 length equals 17 residues. V was pared by 0 bases and J by 10 bases, with 19 bases between. CDR3 DNA sequence: TGTGCCAGCAGTTACTCGATGGAGCAGGGATGGCACTCACCCCTCCACTTT. Amino acid sequence: CASSYSMEQGWHSPLHF.

This chain connects TRBV7-2 to TRBJ2-5; TRBD1 might be the D (6 bases). The CDR3 loop spans 14 amino acids. The V end lost 4 bases, the J end lost 2 bases, and 11 bases lay between the germline ends. Germline V gene lookup returns CDR1 SGHTA and CDR2 FQGNSA. The CDR3 loop is CASSSGQLQETQYF. CDR3 coding DNA: TGTGCCAGCAGCTCCGGACAGCTACAAGAGACCCAGTACTTC.